This T cell receptor beta chain was profiled in a study of blood T cell repertoires in COVID-19. About the study: Samples representing acute and convalescent COVID-19 were sourced from the United States, Italy and Spain.

The CDR3 is 11 amino acids. The V gene end was trimmed by 9 bases and the J gene end by 6 bases; junction bases not matched to a gene: 4. Germline CDR1 and CDR2: SNHLY and FYNNEI. Everyone who took part was about 18 to 90 years old, and they came from about 25 US areas. Assay used: immunoSEQ multiplex PCR; TCRdb lists only in-frame clones, some missing. The sample contains approximately 250,000 clones, approximately 90% of which appear only once. V is TRBV2 and J is TRBJ1-2; 7 bases are shared with TRBD1. The source of this sequence is a young woman with acute COVID-19. The specimen sequenced was PBMCs or T cells enriched from blood (not recorded which). The CDR3 DNA sequence: TGTGCCAGAGACCAGGGGGATGGCTACACCTTC. Translated, it gives CARDQGDGYTF.